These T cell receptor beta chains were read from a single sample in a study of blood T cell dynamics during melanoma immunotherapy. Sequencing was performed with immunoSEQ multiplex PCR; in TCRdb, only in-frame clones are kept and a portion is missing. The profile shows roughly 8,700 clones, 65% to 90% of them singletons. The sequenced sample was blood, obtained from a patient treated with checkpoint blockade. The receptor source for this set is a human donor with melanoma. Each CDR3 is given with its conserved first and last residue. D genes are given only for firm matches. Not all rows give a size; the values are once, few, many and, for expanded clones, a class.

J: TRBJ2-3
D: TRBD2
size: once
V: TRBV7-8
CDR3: CASSSLAGGLGTDTQYF
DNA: TGTGCCAGCAGCTCACTAGCGGGGGGGCTCGGCACAGATACGCAGTATTTT

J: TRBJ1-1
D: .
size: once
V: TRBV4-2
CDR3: CASSPLGTQNTEAFF
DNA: TGTGCCAGCAGCCCCCTCGGCACGCAGAACACTGAAGCTTTCTTT

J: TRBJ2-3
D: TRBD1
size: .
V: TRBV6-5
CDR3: CASSKDRGYTDTQYF
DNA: TGTGCCAGCAGTAAAGACAGGGGTTACACAGATACGCAGTATTTT

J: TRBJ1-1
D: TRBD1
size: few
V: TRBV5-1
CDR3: CASSPGTGRDTEAFF
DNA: TGCGCCAGCAGCCCGGGGACAGGGAGGGACACTGAAGCTTTCTTT

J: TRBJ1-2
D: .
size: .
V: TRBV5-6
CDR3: CASSLVPNYGYTF
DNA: TGTGCCAGCAGCTTGGTTCCTAACTATGGCTACACCTTC

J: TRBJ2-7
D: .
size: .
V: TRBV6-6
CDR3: CASSLEGTRYEQYF
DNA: TGTGCCAGCAGTTTAGAGGGGACACGCTACGAGCAGTACTTC

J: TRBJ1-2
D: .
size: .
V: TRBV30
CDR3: CACGQSYGYTF
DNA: TGTGCCTGTGGACAGAGTTATGGCTACACCTTC

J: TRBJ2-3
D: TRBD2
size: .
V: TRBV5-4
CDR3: CASSSQAGALPNTQYF
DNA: TGTGCCAGCAGTTCACAAGCGGGGGCCCTTCCGAATACGCAGTATTTT

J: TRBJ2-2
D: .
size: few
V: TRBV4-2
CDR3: CASSQDRRTGELFF
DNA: TGTGCCAGCAGCCAAGATAGGAGGACCGGGGAGCTGTTTTTT

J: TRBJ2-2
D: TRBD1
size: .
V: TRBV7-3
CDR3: CASSGQGNTGELFF
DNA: TGTGCCAGCAGCGGACAGGGGAACACCGGGGAGCTGTTTTTT

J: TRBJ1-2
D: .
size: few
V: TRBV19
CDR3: CASKRDGGRYGYTF
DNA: TGTGCCAGTAAGCGGGACGGGGGACGCTATGGCTACACCTTC

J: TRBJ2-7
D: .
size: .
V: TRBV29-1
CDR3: CSVETHDGPYEQYF
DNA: TGCAGCGTAGAAACACACGACGGACCCTACGAGCAGTACTTC

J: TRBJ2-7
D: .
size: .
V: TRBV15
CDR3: CATAGDTDRVLAYEQYF
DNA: TGTGCCACCGCGGGGGATACGGACAGGGTTCTTGCGTACGAGCAGTACTTC

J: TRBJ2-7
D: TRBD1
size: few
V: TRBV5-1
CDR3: CASSPGQGFYEQYF
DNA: TGCGCCAGCAGCCCGGGACAGGGATTCTACGAGCAGTACTTC

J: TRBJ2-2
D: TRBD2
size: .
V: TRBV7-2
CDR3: CASSPVPSGGIGELFF
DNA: TGTGCCAGCAGCCCAGTCCCTAGCGGGGGGATCGGGGAGCTGTTTTTT

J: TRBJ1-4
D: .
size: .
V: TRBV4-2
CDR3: CASSQDSVRGEDEKLFF
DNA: TGTGCCAGCAGCCAGGATTCCGTTCGGGGTGAAGATGAAAAACTGTTTTTT

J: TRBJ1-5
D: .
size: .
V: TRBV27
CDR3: CASSFRQNNQPQHF
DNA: TGTGCCAGCAGTTTCCGACAGAATAATCAGCCCCAGCATTTT

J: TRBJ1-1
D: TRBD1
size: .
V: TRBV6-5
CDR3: CVTKPPGGAVTEAFF
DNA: TGTGTCACGAAGCCTCCAGGGGGCGCGGTCACTGAAGCTTTCTTT

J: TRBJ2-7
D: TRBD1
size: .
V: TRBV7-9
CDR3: CASSPPSRTGGDEQYF
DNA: TGTGCCAGCAGCCCACCCTCGAGGACAGGGGGCGACGAGCAGTACTTC

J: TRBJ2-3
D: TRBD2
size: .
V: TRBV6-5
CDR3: CASSGGGADTQYF
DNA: TGTGCCAGCAGCGGGGGAGGGGCAGATACGCAGTATTTT

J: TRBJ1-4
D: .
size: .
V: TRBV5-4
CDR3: CASSMEGTNEKLFF
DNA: TGTGCCAGCAGCATGGAGGGAACTAATGAAAAACTGTTTTTT

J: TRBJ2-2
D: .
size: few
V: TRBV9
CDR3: CASSVASDPKLYTGELFF
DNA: TGTGCCAGCAGCGTAGCTTCGGATCCTAAACTATACACCGGGGAGCTGTTTTTT

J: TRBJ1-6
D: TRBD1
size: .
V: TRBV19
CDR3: CASSIGTGGQSPLHF
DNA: TGTGCCAGTAGTATAGGGACAGGGGGACAGTCACCCCTCCACTTT

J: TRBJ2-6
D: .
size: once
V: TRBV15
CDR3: CATSRERPNSGANVLTF
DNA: TGTGCCACCAGCAGAGAGAGACCGAACTCTGGGGCCAACGTCCTGACTTTC

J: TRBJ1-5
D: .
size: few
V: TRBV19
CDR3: CATGSQMNQPQHF
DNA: TGTGCCACAGGGTCCCAAATGAATCAGCCCCAGCATTTT

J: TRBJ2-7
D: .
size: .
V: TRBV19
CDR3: CASSLHGQNSYEQYF
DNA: TGTGCCAGTAGTCTACACGGACAGAATTCCTACGAGCAGTACTTC

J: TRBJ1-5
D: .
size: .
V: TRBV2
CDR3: CASSEVSVGNQPQHF
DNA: TGTGCCAGCAGTGAAGTTTCCGTCGGGAATCAGCCCCAGCATTTT

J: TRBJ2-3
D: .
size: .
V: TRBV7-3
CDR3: CASSAMGGGTDTQYF
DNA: TGTGCCAGCAGCGCCATGGGGGGCGGCACAGATACGCAGTATTTT

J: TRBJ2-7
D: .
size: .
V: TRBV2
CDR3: CASSESSIYEQYF
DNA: TGTGCCAGCAGTGAGAGTAGCATCTACGAGCAGTACTTC

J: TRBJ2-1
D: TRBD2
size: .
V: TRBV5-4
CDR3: CASSAGGSGGYNEQFF
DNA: TGTGCCAGCAGCGCTGGTGGTAGCGGGGGGTACAATGAGCAGTTCTTC

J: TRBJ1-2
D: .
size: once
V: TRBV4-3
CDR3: CASSQDIELGYTF
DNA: TGCGCCAGCAGCCAAGATATTGAACTAGGCTACACCTTC

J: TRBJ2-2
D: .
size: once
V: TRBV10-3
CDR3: CATSGTVENTGELFF
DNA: TGTGCCACCTCCGGGACGGTAGAGAACACCGGGGAGCTGTTTTTT

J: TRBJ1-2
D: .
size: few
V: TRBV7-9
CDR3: CASSLGDGTPSGYTF
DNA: TGTGCCAGCAGCTTGGGGGACGGGACCCCCTCAGGCTACACCTTC

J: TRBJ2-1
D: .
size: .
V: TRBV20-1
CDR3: CSARRVNEQFF
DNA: TGCAGTGCGCGGCGGGTAAATGAGCAGTTCTTC

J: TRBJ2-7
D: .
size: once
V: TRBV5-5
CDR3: CASSRTGRGSYEQYF
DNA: TGTGCCAGCAGCAGAACGGGTCGCGGTTCTTACGAGCAGTACTTC

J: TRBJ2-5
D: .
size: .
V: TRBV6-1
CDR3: CASSEDGETQYF
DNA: TGTGCCAGCAGTGAGGATGGCGAGACCCAGTACTTC

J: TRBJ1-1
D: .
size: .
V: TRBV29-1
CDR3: CSVDRAMNTEAFF
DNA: TGCAGCGTTGACCGGGCCATGAACACTGAAGCTTTCTTT